Listed here are 26 T cell receptor beta chains from one sample, sequenced in a study of blood T cell repertoires in COVID-19 (dated by TCRdb to the early 2020s). The library was prepared using the immunoSEQ multiplex PCR assay. TCRdb took this table from immuneACCESS and kept in-frame rearrangements with V and J called. Such tables lack part of the clones; where checked against another copy, unresolved V genes explain under half of the gap, and the rest is unexplained. The sample profile shows approximately 250,000 clones; 88% of them were found once. The top ten constitute roughly 1.2% of the sample. The sequenced material came from PBMCs or T cells enriched from blood (not recorded which). The source is a woman aged 40 to 55 with acute COVID-19.

The chain uses TRBV28 and TRBJ2-3; D possibly corresponds to TRBD2 (5 bases). Trimming took 7 bases from V and 2 from J, leaving 19 bases between them. Germline loops: CDR1 MDHEN, CDR2 SYDVKM. CDR3 length: 16 amino acids. CDR3 amino acids: CASTFGFAGNTDTQYF. The CDR3 DNA follows: TGTGCCAGCACCTTCGGGTTCGCCGGGAACACAGATACGCAGTATTTT.

The chain carries TRBV9 and TRBJ1-5; D unresolved. The CDR3 consists of 14 residues. The V end lost 0 bases, the J end lost 6 bases, and 10 bases lay between the germline ends. CDR1 is SGDLS, CDR2 YYNGEE, per germline. The CDR3 DNA follows: TGTGCCAGCAGCGTAGCTTCAGTAAGTCAGCCCCAGCATTTT. It encodes CASSVASVSQPQHF.

This clone was seen once. This chain joins TRBV30 and TRBJ1-1, with TRBD1 matching 11 bases. V was pared by 2 bases and J by 1 base, with 3 bases of the junction left unmatched. The CDR3 covers 15 residues. The germline V gene encodes CDR1 GTSNPN and CDR2 SVGIG (reference sequence). This CDR3 reads CAWSRDRGRNTEAFF. Here the CDR3 DNA reads TGTGCCTGGAGTCGGGACAGGGGGAGGAACACTGAAGCTTTCTTT.

J is TRBJ1-6 and V is TRBV15; maybe TRBD1 (6 bases). The germline V gene encodes CDR1 LNHNV and CDR2 YYDKDF (reference sequence). V lost 0 bases, J lost 7 bases, and 10 bases lay in between. The CDR3 runs to 15 residues. The CDR3 sequence: CATSRDRGKNSPLHF. CDR3 coding DNA: TGTGCCACCAGCAGAGACAGGGGTAAGAATTCACCCCTCCACTTT.

The chain is built from TRBV30 and TRBJ1-2, with D tentatively TRBD1 (5 bases). This CDR3 comprises 12 residues. V was trimmed by 5 bases and J by 3 bases, leaving 10 bases between them. Germline V gene data show CDR1 as GTSNPN and CDR2 as SVGIG (reference sequence). CDR3 nucleotide sequence: TGTGCCTGGGACAGAAACTACTATGGCTACACCTTC. This translates into CAWDRNYYGYTF.

The genes are TRBV13 and TRBJ1-3; D not certain. V shed 1 base and J shed 1 base, with 11 bases lying between them. Germline CDR1 reads PRHDT; CDR2 reads FYEKMQ (reference sequence). This CDR3 region has 16 residues. The CDR3 is CASSLAGLASGNTIYF. CDR3 coding DNA: TGTGCCAGCAGCTTAGCAGGCCTAGCTTCTGGAAACACCATATATTTT. Variable domain in full (rest from reference TRBV13 and TRBJ1-3): AAGVIQSPRHLIKEKRETATLKCYPIPRHDTVYWYQQGPGQDPQFLISFYEKMQSDKGSIPDRFSAQQFSDYHSELNMSSLELGDSALYFCASSLAGLASGNTIYFGEGSWLTVV.

The chain recombines TRBV19 with TRBJ1-5; 10 bases fit TRBD1. The trim removed 9 bases at V and 5 bases at J, leaving 7 bases unmatched. Germline-derived CDR1 and CDR2 are LNHDA and SQIVND (reference sequence). The CDR3 covers 14 residues. Here the CDR3 DNA reads TGTGCCAGCCGGGACAGGGGTGCCTATCAGCCCCAGCATTTT. Amino acid sequence: CASRDRGAYQPQHF.

This chain connects TRBV7-3 to TRBJ2-1; 8 nucleotides agree with TRBD1. This CDR3 has 15 residues. CDR1 and CDR2 from the germline V gene are SGHTA and FQGTGA. Unmatched junction bases numbered 13, after V lost 8 bases and J lost 7 bases. CDR3 in amino acids: CASSSDRVPGNEQFF. The CDR3, as DNA: TGTGCCAGCTCCTCGGACAGGGTACCGGGGAATGAGCAGTTCTTC.

The chain employs TRBV10-1 and TRBJ2-1; unclear D gene. Germline V CDR1 and CDR2: WNHNN, SYGVQD (reference sequence). Trimming took 1 base from V and 2 from J, leaving 9 bases between them. The CDR3 totals 15 residues. The CDR3 DNA is TGCGCCAGCAGTGAGTGGAGCAATACCTACAATGAGCAGTTCTTC. It specifies CASSEWSNTYNEQFF.

V usage is TRBV7-9 and J usage is TRBJ2-7, with a possible D match to TRBD1 (6 bases). CDR3 length: 16 amino acids. Germline CDR1 is SEHNR and CDR2 is FQNEAQ (reference sequence). The ends were cut back, 0 bases at V and 4 bases at J, with 16 bases in the middle. CDR3 sequence (DNA): TGTGCCAGCAGCTTAGCTGGGGGCAGCACCCCTTACGAGCAGTACTTC. Encoded protein: CASSLAGGSTPYEQYF.

The chain links TRBV15 to TRBJ2-1, with 11 nucleotides matching TRBD2. Losses at the gene ends were 4 bases for V and 9 bases for J; bases not matched to a gene: 8. Germline-derived CDR1 and CDR2 are LNHNV and YYDKDF (reference sequence). CDR3 length: 15 amino acids. The CDR3 loop is CATSILAGALGEQFF. The CDR3 DNA follows: TGTGCCACCAGCATACTAGCGGGAGCCCTCGGTGAGCAGTTCTTC. Supplemented by reference TRBV15 and TRBJ2-1, the full variable domain reads DAMVIQNPRYQVTQFGKPVTLSCSQTLNHNVMYWYQQKSSQAPKLLFHYYDKDFNNEADTPDNFQSRRPNTSFCFLDIRSPGLGDTAMYLCATSILAGALGEQFFGPGTRLTVL.

The V gene is TRBV2, the J gene TRBJ2-1, with TRBD1 matching 8 bases. Trimming cost V 5 bases and J 2 bases; bases outside gene matches: 2. Germline lookup yields CDR1 SNHLY and CDR2 FYNNEI. The CDR3 is 14 residues long. In DNA form, the CDR3 reads TGTGCCAGCAGTTTACAGGGGGCCTACAATGAGCAGTTCTTC. Translated, it gives CASSLQGAYNEQFF. Drawing the rest from reference TRBV2 and TRBJ2-1, the complete variable domain is EPEVTQTPSHQVTQMGQEVILRCVPISNHLYFYWYRQILGQKVEFLVSFYNNEISEKSEIFDDQFSVERPDGSNFTLKIRSTKLEDSAMYFCASSLQGAYNEQFFGPGTRLTVL.

The gene calls are TRBV28 and TRBJ2-3; D not certain. The V end lost 4 bases, the J end lost 5 bases, and 7 bases lay between the germline ends. From germline, CDR1 is MDHEN and CDR2 SYDVKM. The CDR3 sequence is 12 residues long. CDR3 residues: CASSYSGDTQYF. DNA of the CDR3: TGTGCCAGCAGTTATTCCGGAGATACGCAGTATTTT.

The sample holds one count of this clone. This rearrangement joins TRBV4-1 to TRBJ1-5; possibly TRBD1 for D (5 bases). The CDR3 runs 15 residues. Germline V lookup: CDR1 MGHRA, CDR2 YSYEKL. The V end was cut by 1 base, the J end by 7 bases, with 14 bases between. The CDR3 DNA sequence: TGCGCCAGCAGCCAAGTTGGGGGGGTTGGGCAGCCCCAGCATTTT. Its translation: CASSQVGGVGQPQHF.

The chain uses TRBV19 and TRBJ1-5; D unresolved. In germline, CDR1 is LNHDA, CDR2 SQIVND (reference sequence). The CDR3 spans 12 residues. Trimming cost V 5 bases and J 8 bases, with 10 bases left between them. The CDR3 protein is CASSSRAEPQHF. CDR3 bases: TGTGCCAGTAGTTCACGAGCGGAGCCCCAGCATTTT. The full variable domain, completed using reference TRBV19 and TRBJ1-5, is DGGITQSPKYLFRKEGQNVTLSCEQNLNHDAMYWYRQDPGQGLRLIYYSQIVNDFQKGDIAEGYSVSREKKESFPLTVTSAQKNPTAFYLCASSSRAEPQHFGDGTRLSIL.

The CDR3 nucleotides are TGTGCCAGCAGCCATGCCGGGACAGGTACCTACGAGCAGTACTTC. It translates to CASSHAGTGTYEQYF. V and J are TRBV5-5 and TRBJ2-7; 8 bases are shared with TRBD1. Germline V gene lookup returns CDR1 SGHKS and CDR2 YYEKEE (reference sequence). The CDR3 sequence is 15 residues long. Trimming cost V 4 bases and J 2 bases; bases outside gene matches: 8.

The chain employs TRBV27 and TRBJ2-1, with 9 bases that match TRBD2. J lost 4 bases, V lost 4 bases, and 5 bases had no gene match. This CDR3 is 15 amino acids long. Germline CDR1 is MNHEY and CDR2 is SMNVEV (reference sequence). CDR3 region: CASSSPTSGYNEQFF. CDR3 coding DNA: TGTGCCAGCAGTTCCCCGACTAGCGGTTACAATGAGCAGTTCTTC.

The gene calls are TRBV5-1 and TRBJ2-3, with 9 bases fitting TRBD1. V trimming: 4 bases; J trimming: 3 bases; junction bases outside the gene matches: 9. The CDR3 length is 16 residues. CDR1 and CDR2 (germline): SGHRS, YFSETQ. The CDR3 loop reads CASSQGQGSGTDTQYF. CDR3 nucleotides: TGCGCCAGCAGCCAAGGACAGGGGAGTGGTACAGATACGCAGTATTTT.

This clone was detected once. The rearrangement joins TRBV6-5 to TRBJ2-7; TRBD2 agrees at 9 bases. This CDR3 is 13 amino acids long. Looked up from germline, CDR1 is MNHEY and CDR2 is SVGAGI. V shed 7 bases and J 7 bases; nucleotides not matched to a gene: 8. The CDR3 nucleotides read TGTGCCAGCAAGGCGGGAGGGCCAGGAGAGCAGTACGTC. The encoded protein is CASKAGGPGEQYV.

The rearrangement joins TRBV6-5 to TRBJ1-4; D possibly corresponds to TRBD1 (6 bases). Trimming pared 7 bases from V and 3 bases from J, leaving 12 bases between. CDR3 length: 14 residues. CDR1 and CDR2 from the germline V gene are MNHEY and SVGAGI. In nucleotides, the CDR3 is TGTGCCAGCAAATACAGGGCAGCTAATGAAAAACTGTTTTTT. Amino acid sequence: CASKYRAANEKLFF.

About this clone: The junction departs from the called germline gene at one end, perhaps through a read error. This chain joins TRBV5-1 and TRBJ2-5, with D tentatively TRBD2 (5 bases). CDR3 length: 11 residues. The V gene's germline CDR1 is SGHRS and CDR2 YFSETQ. The CDR3 loop is CASSLEGEPHF. CDR3 coding DNA: TGCGCCAGCAGCTTGGAGGGAGAGCCTCACTTC.

The chain links TRBV7-8 to TRBJ1-1, with D perhaps TRBD1 (6 bases). The CDR3 loop spans 15 amino acids. Germline lookup yields CDR1 SGHVS and CDR2 FQNEAQ. Trimming stripped 2 bases from V and 4 bases from J, with 14 bases between. The CDR3 loop reads CASSLRQVRSTEAFF. DNA of the CDR3: TGTGCCAGCAGCTTACGACAGGTGAGATCCACTGAAGCTTTCTTT. The full variable domain, with the rest looked up from reference TRBV7-8 and TRBJ1-1, is GAGVSQSPRYKVAKRGQDVALRCDPISGHVSLFWYQQALGQGPEFLTYFQNEAQLDKSGLPSDRFFAERPEGSVSTLKIQRTQQEDSAVYLCASSLRQVRSTEAFFGQGTRLTVV.

As for this clone: The junction departs from the called germline gene at one end, perhaps through a read error. This chain connects TRBV7-7 to TRBJ2-7; maybe TRBD1 (5 bases). The CDR3 covers 17 residues. Looked up from germline, CDR1 is SSHAT and CDR2 is FNYEAQ (reference sequence). CDR3: CASSFLRSGRSSHEQYF. CDR3 in DNA: TGTGCTAGCAGCTTTTTACGTTCAGGGCGATCTTCCCACGAGCAGTACTTC.

The CDR3 region is CASSQNRGYEQYF. The CDR3 nucleotides are TGTGCCAGCAGCCAAAACAGGGGGTACGAGCAGTACTTC. This chain uses TRBV3-1 (or the pseudogene TRBV3-2) with TRBJ2-7; the match to TRBD1 covers 8 bases. The length of the CDR3 is 13 residues. Germline V gene data show CDR1 as LGHDT and CDR2 as YNNKEL (reference sequence). The ends lost 2 bases at V and 4 bases at J; junction bases unmatched: 1.

The J gene is TRBJ2-7, the V gene TRBV6-2 or TRBV6-3, with D maybe TRBD2 (6 bases). The CDR3 consists of 13 residues. V lost 2 bases, J lost 7 bases, and 12 bases lay in between. Germline V CDR1 and CDR2: MNHEY, SVGEGT. The CDR3 spells CASSYGGFQEQYV. The CDR3 region has the DNA TGTGCCAGCAGTTACGGAGGGTTCCAAGAGCAGTACGTC.

CDR3 amino acids: CASRGGQGGGGYTF. DNA of the CDR3: TGTGCCAGCAGGGGGGGACAGGGGGGCGGCGGCTACACCTTC. The gene calls are TRBV28 and TRBJ1-2, with 11 bases lining up with TRBD1. Germline CDR1 and CDR2: MDHEN and SYDVKM. V lost 6 bases and J lost 8; bases outside the gene matches: 8. CDR3 length: 14 amino acids.